This TCR beta chain came from a study of T cell responses to AZD1222 COVID-19 vaccine. General study points: It should be noted that donors were predominantly white British and more often female, and clonal diversity was possibly underestimated. The study reported that nearly half of spike-specific TCRs target unmutated variant regions. Spike-specific TCRs gained breadth and depth after people received two AZD1222 doses.

Researchers grouped second doses given at about 4 or about 12 weeks into one pool. Details on this clone: What it binds is unknown.

The germline V gene has CDR1 LGHDT and CDR2 YNNKEL (reference sequence). The length of the CDR3 is 18 residues. Trimming removed 2 bases from V and 6 bases from J; junction bases left unmatched: 13. Assay used: immunoSEQ multiplex PCR; TCRdb lists only in-frame clones, some missing. The sample has approximately 130,000 clones, around 89% seen once. The sequencing here drew on peripheral blood, taken 28 days after the second AZD1222 dose. The clonotype originates from an adult who received the AZD1222 COVID-19 vaccine. The gene calls are TRBV3-1 (or the pseudogene TRBV3-2) and TRBJ1-6, with 7 bases identical to TRBD1. The CDR3 region is CASSQLIRGKGGNSPLHF. DNA for the CDR3: TGTGCCAGCAGCCAACTAATCAGGGGGAAGGGGGGTAATTCACCCCTCCACTTT.